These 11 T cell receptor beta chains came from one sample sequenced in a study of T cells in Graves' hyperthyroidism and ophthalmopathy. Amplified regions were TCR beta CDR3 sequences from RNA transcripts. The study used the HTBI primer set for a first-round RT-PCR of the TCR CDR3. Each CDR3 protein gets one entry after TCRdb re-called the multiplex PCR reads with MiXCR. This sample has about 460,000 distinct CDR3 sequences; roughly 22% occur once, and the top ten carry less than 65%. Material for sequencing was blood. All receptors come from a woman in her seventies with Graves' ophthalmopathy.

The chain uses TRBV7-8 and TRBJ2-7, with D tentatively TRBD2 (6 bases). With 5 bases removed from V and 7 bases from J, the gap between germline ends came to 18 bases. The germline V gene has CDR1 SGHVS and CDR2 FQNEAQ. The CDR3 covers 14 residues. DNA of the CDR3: TGTGCCAGCAGCGTCTGGACGGGGGTAGGAGAGCAGTACTTC. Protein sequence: CASSVWTGVGEQYF. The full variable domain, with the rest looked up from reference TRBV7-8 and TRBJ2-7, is GAGVSQSPRYKVAKRGQDVALRCDPISGHVSLFWYQQALGQGPEFLTYFQNEAQLDKSGLPSDRFFAERPEGSVSTLKIQRTQQEDSAVYLCASSVWTGVGEQYFGPGTRLTVT.

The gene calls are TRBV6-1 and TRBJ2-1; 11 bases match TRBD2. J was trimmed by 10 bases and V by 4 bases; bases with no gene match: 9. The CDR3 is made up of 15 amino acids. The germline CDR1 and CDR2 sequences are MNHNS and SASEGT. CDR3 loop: CASSASPSGRREQFF. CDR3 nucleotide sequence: TGTGCCAGCAGTGCCAGCCCTAGCGGGAGGCGGGAGCAGTTCTTC.

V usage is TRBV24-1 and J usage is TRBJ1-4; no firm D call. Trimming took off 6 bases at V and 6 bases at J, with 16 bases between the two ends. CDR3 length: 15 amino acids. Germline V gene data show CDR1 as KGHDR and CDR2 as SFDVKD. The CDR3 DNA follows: TGTGCCACCAGTATGGGGAAGGGATCGGATGAAAAACTGTTTTTT. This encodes CATSMGKGSDEKLFF.

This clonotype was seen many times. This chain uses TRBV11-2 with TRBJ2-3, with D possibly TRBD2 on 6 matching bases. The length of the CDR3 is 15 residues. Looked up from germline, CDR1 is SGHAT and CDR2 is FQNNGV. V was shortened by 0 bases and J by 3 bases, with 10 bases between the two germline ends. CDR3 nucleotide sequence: TGTGCCAGCAGCTTAGACTCGCGGGGAACAGATACGCAGTATTTT. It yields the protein CASSLDSRGTDTQYF.

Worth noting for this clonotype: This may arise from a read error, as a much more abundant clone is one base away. CDR3 DNA sequence: TGTGCCAGCTCACCAGAACTTTCTTATGGCTACGCCTTC. Residues: CASSPELSYGYAF. V and J are TRBV18 and TRBJ1-2; D is ambiguous. Germline CDR1 is KGHSH and CDR2 is LQKENI. The CDR3 length is 13 residues.

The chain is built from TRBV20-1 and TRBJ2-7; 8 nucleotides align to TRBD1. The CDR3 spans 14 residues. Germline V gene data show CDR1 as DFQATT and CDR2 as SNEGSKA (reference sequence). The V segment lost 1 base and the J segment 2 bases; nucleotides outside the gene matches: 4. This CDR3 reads CSARATGDPYEQYF. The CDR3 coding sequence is TGCAGTGCTAGAGCGACAGGGGACCCCTACGAGCAGTACTTC.

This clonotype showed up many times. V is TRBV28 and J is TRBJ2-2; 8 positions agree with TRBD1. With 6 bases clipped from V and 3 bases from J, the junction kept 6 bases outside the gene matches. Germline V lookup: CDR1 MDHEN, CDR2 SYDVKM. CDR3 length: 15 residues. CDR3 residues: CASRPQGADTGELFF. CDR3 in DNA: TGTGCCAGCAGACCCCAGGGGGCTGACACCGGGGAGCTGTTTTTT.

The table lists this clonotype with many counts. CDR3 nucleotides: TGTGCCAGCAGCACCCCGGTTTCGATTTCGGGAAACACCATATATTTT. It yields the protein CASSTPVSISGNTIYF. The rearrangement joins TRBV28 to TRBJ1-3; D remains ambiguous. V was shortened by 6 bases and J by 4 bases, with 19 bases between the two germline ends. The CDR3 has 16 residues. CDR1 is MDHEN and CDR2 is SYDVKM in the germline V gene. The entire variable domain, with the rest obtained from reference TRBV28 and TRBJ1-3, is as follows: DVKVTQSSRYLVKRTGEKVFLECVQDMDHENMFWYRQDPGLGLRLIYFSYDVKMKEKGDIPEGYSVSREKKERFSLILESASTNQTSMYLCASSTPVSISGNTIYFGEGSWLTVV.

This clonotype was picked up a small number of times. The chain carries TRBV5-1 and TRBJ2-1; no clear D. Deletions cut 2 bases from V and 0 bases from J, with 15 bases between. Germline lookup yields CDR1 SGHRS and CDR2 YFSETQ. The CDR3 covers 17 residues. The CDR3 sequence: CASSFSWVRSSYNEQFF. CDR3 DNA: TGCGCCAGCAGCTTCTCTTGGGTGCGATCCTCCTACAATGAGCAGTTCTTC.

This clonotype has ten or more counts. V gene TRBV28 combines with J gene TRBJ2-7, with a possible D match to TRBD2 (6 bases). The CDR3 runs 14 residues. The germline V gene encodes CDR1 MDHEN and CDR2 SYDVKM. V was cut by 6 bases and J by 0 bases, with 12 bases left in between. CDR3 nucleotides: TGTGCCAGCAGCCTTCGCGGGGACTCCTACGAGCAGTACTTC. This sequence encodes CASSLRGDSYEQYF. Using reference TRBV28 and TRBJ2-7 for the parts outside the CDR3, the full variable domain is DVKVTQSSRYLVKRTGEKVFLECVQDMDHENMFWYRQDPGLGLRLIYFSYDVKMKEKGDIPEGYSVSREKKERFSLILESASTNQTSMYLCASSLRGDSYEQYFGPGTRLTVT.

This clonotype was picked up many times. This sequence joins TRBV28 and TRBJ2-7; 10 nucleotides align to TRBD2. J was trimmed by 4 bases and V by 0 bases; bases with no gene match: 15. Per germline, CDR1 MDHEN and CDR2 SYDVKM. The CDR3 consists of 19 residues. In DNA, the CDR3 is TGTGCCAGCAGTTTATGGGTTTCCCCCTCTAGCGGGAGAAGGTACGAGCAGTACTTC. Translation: CASSLWVSPSSGRRYEQYF.